The present T cell receptor (beta chain) was sequenced within a study of T cell repertoires in cytomegalovirus infection. One entry per CDR3 protein, called by TCRdb with MiXCR from the reads. The sample has around 500,000 distinct CDR3 sequences, more than 40% seen once. The CDR3 has 14 amino acids. CDR1 SGHRS and CDR2 YFSETQ come from the germline V gene. Trimming at V came to 0 bases and at J to 14 bases, leaving 11 bases not matched to a gene. The count of this clonotype is one. Its antigen remains unidentified. V usage is TRBV5-1 and J usage is TRBJ2-1, with TRBD1 matching 7 bases. The sequence derives from a human donor in good health (CMV status not recorded). Some clones in this sample may be carry-over from other donors' samples. This specimen was cultured PBMCs, taken from culture after CMV antigen stimulation. CDR3 nucleotide sequence: TGCGCCAGCAGCTTGGTTGGACGCAGGGGGAGTGAGTTCTTC. Translation gives CASSLVGRRGSEFF.